Below, 28 T cell receptor beta chains from the same sample are listed, as sequenced in a study of blood T cell repertoires in COVID-19. Only in-frame clones appear in the TCRdb table, and some are missing; sequencing was by immunoSEQ multiplex PCR. The table lists about 330,000 clones, about 87% of them singletons. The specimen was PBMCs or T cells enriched from blood (not recorded which). The receptors derive from a woman in her 30s who had recovered from COVID-19.

This clone was seen only a few times. The rearrangement uses TRBV13 and TRBJ2-3; perhaps TRBD2 as D (6 bases). The V and J ends lost 5 bases and 5 bases respectively, with 20 bases between them. Germline CDR1 PRHDT, CDR2 FYEKMQ (reference sequence). The CDR3 has 16 residues. The CDR3 is CASSPQGLLAGDTQYF. The CDR3 nucleotides are TGTGCCAGCAGCCCCCAGGGACTCCTTGCAGGAGATACGCAGTATTTT.

This chain connects TRBV5-1 to TRBJ1-2; 8 bases match TRBD1. Losses at the gene ends were 0 bases for V and 10 bases for J; bases not matched to a gene: 11. Germline values: CDR1 SGHRS, CDR2 YFSETQ. The CDR3 consists of 15 residues. In DNA form, the CDR3 reads TGCGCCAGCAGCTTGGATTGGGTGCAGGGGGCTGACTACACCTTC. Protein product: CASSLDWVQGADYTF.

The CDR3 coding sequence is TGTGCCAGCAGCATTCCGACAGGACGCGAGCAGTACTTC. This codes for CASSIPTGREQYF. This chain joins TRBV7-9 and TRBJ2-7, with D maybe TRBD1 (6 bases). The ends were cut back, 5 bases at V and 6 bases at J, with 14 bases in the middle. This CDR3 has 13 amino acids. Germline V gene sequence: CDR1 SEHNR, CDR2 FQNEAQ (reference sequence).

This clone was counted at least ten times. The chain couples TRBV5-8 to TRBJ1-5; tentative D call: TRBD1 (5 bases). The CDR3 runs 17 residues. V dropped 3 bases and J dropped 0 bases, with 16 bases sitting between them. Germline values: CDR1 SGHTS, CDR2 YDEGEE. For the CDR3, the DNA is TGTGCCAGCAGCTCGCTCCAGGGAATATATAGCAATCAGCCCCAGCATTTT. It encodes CASSSLQGIYSNQPQHF. Based on the CDR3 plus reference TRBV5-8 and TRBJ1-5, the full variable domain is EAGVTQSPTHLIKTRGQQATLRCSPISGHTSVYWYQQALGLGLQFLLWYDEGEERNRGNFPPRFSGRQFPNYSSELNVNALELEDSALYLCASSSLQGIYSNQPQHFGDGTRLSIL.

The chain couples TRBV10-3 to TRBJ2-2, with D perhaps TRBD1 (6 bases). Trimming cost V 2 bases and J 7 bases, with 11 bases left between them. The CDR3 totals 14 residues. Per germline, CDR1 ENHRY and CDR2 SYGVKD. For the CDR3, the DNA is TGTGCCATCAGTGAGATCCAGGGGAGCGGGGAGCTGTTTTTT. It is translated as CAISEIQGSGELFF.

The V call is TRBV7-9, the J call TRBJ1-2; D is possibly TRBD1 (6 bases). V lost 5 bases, J lost 8 bases, and 21 bases lay in between. The CDR3 contains 15 residues. Germline lookup yields CDR1 SEHNR and CDR2 FQNEAQ (reference sequence). Written as DNA, the CDR3 is TGTGCCAGCAGCGTCCCCGGGACATACCCATGGGGCTACACCTTC. Translation: CASSVPGTYPWGYTF.

The chain couples TRBV24-1 to TRBJ1-2; 11 bases fit TRBD1. Germline trimming cut 4 bases from V and 6 bases from J; bases unmatched to any gene: 15. This CDR3 is built from 18 residues. Germline CDR1 KGHDR, CDR2 SFDVKD. Here the CDR3 reads CATSDSRTGGAVGHGYTF. DNA of the CDR3: TGTGCCACCAGTGACTCTAGGACAGGGGGCGCAGTCGGACATGGCTACACCTTC.

The chain is built from TRBV28 and TRBJ1-1; a possible D gene is TRBD1 (5 bases). This CDR3 spans 16 amino acids. From germline, CDR1 is MDHEN and CDR2 SYDVKM. V dropped 3 bases and J dropped 0 bases, with 14 bases sitting between them. In nucleotides, the CDR3 is TGTGCCAGCAGTTTCATCATGGGGGGGATGAACACTGAAGCTTTCTTT. Its translation: CASSFIMGGMNTEAFF.

There are a few counts of this clone. The chain links TRBV7-8 to TRBJ2-4, with D maybe TRBD1 (5 bases). The V gene's germline CDR1 is SGHVS and CDR2 FQNEAQ. Trimming left V 1 base short and J 0 bases short, with 10 bases between. CDR3 length: 16 residues. CDR3 protein: CASSLVAGLAKNIQYF. In nucleotides, the CDR3 is TGTGCCAGCAGCTTAGTGGCAGGGCTAGCCAAAAACATTCAGTACTTC.

The V call is TRBV7-2, the J call TRBJ2-3; a possible D gene is TRBD2 (5 bases). CDR1 and CDR2 (germline): SGHTA, FQGNSA. CDR3 size: 14 residues. The V end lost 4 bases, the J end lost 4 bases, and 12 bases lay between the germline ends. CDR3 DNA sequence: TGTGCCAGCAGCTACCGGGATTTCTCAGATACGCAGTATTTT. Protein: CASSYRDFSDTQYF.

The genes are TRBV19 and TRBJ2-3, with 7 bases that match TRBD1. The ends lost 5 bases at V and 0 bases at J; junction bases unmatched: 5. This CDR3 contains 15 residues. The germline gives CDR1 LNHDA, CDR2 SQIVND (reference sequence). CDR3 DNA: TGTGCCAGTAGTTCTACAGGGGTGAGCACAGATACGCAGTATTTT. Translated, it gives CASSSTGVSTDTQYF.

The gene calls are TRBV28 and TRBJ2-5; 7 bases line up with TRBD1. Trimming cost V 3 bases and J 5 bases; bases outside gene matches: 3. Germline lookup yields CDR1 MDHEN and CDR2 SYDVKM. CDR3 length equals 13 residues. CDR3 sequence reads: CASSFRGRETQYF. The DNA of the CDR3 is TGTGCCAGCAGTTTTAGGGGGCGTGAGACCCAGTACTTC.

The rearrangement uses TRBV18 and TRBJ2-6; D call uncertain. The germline V gene has CDR1 KGHSH and CDR2 LQKENI. The CDR3 spans 14 residues. Trimming stripped 3 bases from V and 2 bases from J, with 5 bases between. Written as DNA, the CDR3 is TGTGCCAGCTCACCGTCTCCTGGGGCCAACGTCCTGACTTTC. It encodes CASSPSPGANVLTF.

The J gene is TRBJ2-7, the V gene TRBV4-2; a possible D gene is TRBD2 (6 bases). CDR1 and CDR2 from the germline V gene are LGHNA and YNFKEQ. V was shortened by 1 base and J by 6 bases, with 19 bases between the two germline ends. The CDR3 consists of 16 residues. CDR3 amino acids: CASSQAPNSLEGEQYF. CDR3 nucleotide sequence: TGTGCCAGCAGCCAAGCCCCAAATAGCTTGGAGGGCGAGCAGTACTTC.

DNA for the CDR3: TGTGCCAGCAGCTTTCAAGCCTCCTACGAGCAGTACTTC. Translating it yields CASSFQASYEQYF. The chain carries TRBV5-6 and TRBJ2-7; D gene unclear. The CDR3 totals 13 residues. V was shortened by 2 bases and J by 0 bases, with 6 bases between the two germline ends. Germline V gives CDR1 SGHDT, CDR2 YYEEEE.

The chain carries TRBV24-1 and TRBJ1-4, with a tentative D call TRBD1 (6 bases). Trimming removed 5 bases at V and 7 bases at J, with 10 bases between. The CDR3 runs to 13 residues. Germline V CDR1 and CDR2: KGHDR, SFDVKD. CDR3 coding DNA: TGTGCCACCAGTGCGGGGGGCGGTGAAAAACTGTTTTTT. Translating gives CATSAGGGEKLFF.

The V and J genes are TRBV11-2 and TRBJ1-1; D is uncertain. V was clipped by 1 base and J by 3 bases, with 12 bases between them. The length of the CDR3 is 15 residues. Per the germline V gene, CDR1 is SGHAT and CDR2 is FQNNGV. DNA for the CDR3: TGTGCCAGCAGCTTAGTCGCGGGTTCGGACACTGAAGCTTTCTTT. This translates into CASSLVAGSDTEAFF.

The chain joins TRBV5-4 to TRBJ2-7; TRBD1 agrees at 12 bases. Germline V gene lookup returns CDR1 SGHNT and CDR2 YYREEE (reference sequence). The trim removed 5 bases at V and 6 bases at J, leaving 12 bases unmatched. This CDR3 contains 16 residues. The CDR3 loop reads CASSLGDRGPFGEQYF. CDR3 coding DNA: TGTGCCAGCAGTCTGGGGGACAGGGGGCCTTTCGGCGAGCAGTACTTC.

The chain is built from TRBV28 and TRBJ2-1; 7 positions agree with TRBD1. Germline CDR1 and CDR2: MDHEN and SYDVKM. This CDR3 has 15 residues. The trim removed 3 bases at V and 2 bases at J, leaving 4 bases unmatched. In DNA form, the CDR3 reads TGTGCCAGCAGTTTTTTAGGACAGGCCTACAATGAGCAGTTCTTC. This sequence encodes CASSFLGQAYNEQFF.

Of note for this clone: This likely traces to a read error, being one base from a far larger clone. The CDR3 DNA reads TGTGCCAGCAGTGAGGGACAGGGGGCTTACGAGCAGTACTTC. Protein product: CASSEGQGAYEQYF. V gene TRBV2 combines with J gene TRBJ2-7; 12 bases line up with TRBD1. Germline CDR1 is SNHLY and CDR2 is FYNNEI. This CDR3 contains 14 residues. J gave up 4 bases and V 3 bases, and 1 base lay outside the gene matches. The variable domain in full, with the rest retrieved from reference TRBV2 and TRBJ2-7, is EPEVTQTPSHQVTQMGQEVILRCVPISNHLYFYWYRQILGQKVEFLVSFYNNEISEKSEIFDDQFSVERPDGSNFTLKIRSTKLEDSAMYFCASSEGQGAYEQYFGPGTRLTVT.

The sample holds a few counts of this clone. The CDR3 protein is CASGRQGIQETQYF. The CDR3 DNA reads as TGTGCCAGCGGAAGACAGGGGATCCAAGAGACCCAGTACTTC. V gene TRBV5-5 combines with J gene TRBJ2-5, with TRBD1 matching 8 bases. Trimming took 7 bases from V and 1 from J; bases not matched to a gene: 6. Germline CDR1 and CDR2: SGHKS and YYEKEE (reference sequence). The CDR3 is 14 residues long. Using reference TRBV5-5 and TRBJ2-5 for the parts outside the CDR3, the full variable domain is DAGVTQSPTHLIKTRGQQVTLRCSPISGHKSVSWYQQVLGQGPQFIFQYYEKEERGRGNFPDRFSARQFPNYSSELNVNALLLGDSALYLCASGRQGIQETQYFGPGTRLLVL.

V is TRBV6-2 or TRBV6-3 and J is TRBJ1-1; 7 bases map to TRBD1. V dropped 6 bases and J dropped 4; count of bases not matched to a gene: 5. The CDR3 is 13 amino acids. CDR1 MNHEY and CDR2 SVGEGT come from the germline V gene. In DNA form, the CDR3 reads TGTGCCAGCAGCTTAGGGACAGCCACTGAAGCTTTCTTT. Translation: CASSLGTATEAFF.

The chain is built from TRBV5-5 and TRBJ2-5; 8 bases fit TRBD2. CDR3 size: 17 residues. After removal of 2 bases from V and 5 bases from J, the junction contained 14 bases not matched to a gene. Germline values: CDR1 SGHKS, CDR2 YYEKEE (reference sequence). The CDR3 is CASSFPGGGPGPETQYF. In DNA, the CDR3 is TGTGCCAGCAGCTTCCCGGGGGGGGGCCCTGGACCGGAGACCCAGTACTTC.

This chain connects TRBV11-2 to TRBJ2-5; 10 bases are shared with TRBD1. The germline CDR1 and CDR2 sequences are SGHAT and FQNNGV. V lost 5 bases to trimming and J lost 8 bases; unmatched junction nucleotides: 8. The CDR3 has 14 residues. As DNA, the CDR3 is TGTGCCAGCAGCCGACAGGGGGCAATGGATACCCAGTACTTC. Encoded protein: CASSRQGAMDTQYF.

V and J are TRBV7-9 and TRBJ2-5; 7 bases align to TRBD2. In germline, CDR1 is SEHNR, CDR2 FQNEAQ (reference sequence). The CDR3 has 15 amino acids. The J segment lost 2 bases and the V segment lost 4 bases, leaving 7 bases of the junction unmatched. The CDR3 is CASSSRDYRQETQYF. The CDR3, as DNA: TGTGCCAGCAGCTCCCGGGACTATCGACAAGAGACCCAGTACTTC.

The chain combines TRBV3-1 (or the pseudogene TRBV3-2) with TRBJ1-2, with a weak D call TRBD1 (6 bases). Germline loops: CDR1 LGHDT, CDR2 YNNKEL (reference sequence). Deletions cut 0 bases from V and 8 bases from J, with 10 bases between. This CDR3 is 13 amino acids long. CDR3 DNA sequence: TGTGCCAGCAGCCAAGATTGGGGGGGCGGCTACACCTTC. This sequence encodes CASSQDWGGGYTF.

The rearrangement uses TRBV5-1 and TRBJ1-1; D gene uncertain. The ends were cut back, 3 bases at V and 2 bases at J, with 11 bases in the middle. Per the germline V gene, CDR1 is SGHRS and CDR2 is YFSETQ. The CDR3 sequence is 14 residues long. CDR3 in amino acids: CASSSETSNTEAFF. CDR3 nucleotide sequence: TGCGCCAGCAGCTCTGAGACTTCTAACACTGAAGCTTTCTTT.

A single count supports this clone. The rearrangement joins TRBV30 to TRBJ2-3, with TRBD1 matching 8 bases. Germline loops: CDR1 GTSNPN, CDR2 SVGIG (reference sequence). The CDR3 runs 14 residues. The ends lost 5 bases at V and 2 bases at J; junction bases unmatched: 6. CDR3 nucleotides: TGTGCCTGGTCCCGGACAGGGAACACAGATACGCAGTATTTT. Its protein product is CAWSRTGNTDTQYF.